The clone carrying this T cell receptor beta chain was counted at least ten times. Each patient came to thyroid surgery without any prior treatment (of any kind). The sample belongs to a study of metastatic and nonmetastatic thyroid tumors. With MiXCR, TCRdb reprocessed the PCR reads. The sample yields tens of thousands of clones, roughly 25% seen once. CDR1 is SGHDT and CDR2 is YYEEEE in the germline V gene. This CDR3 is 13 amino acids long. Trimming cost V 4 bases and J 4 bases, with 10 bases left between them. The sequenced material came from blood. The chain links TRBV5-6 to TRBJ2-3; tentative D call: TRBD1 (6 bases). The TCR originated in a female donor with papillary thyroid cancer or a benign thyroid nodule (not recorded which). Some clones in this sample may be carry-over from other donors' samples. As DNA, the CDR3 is TGTGCCAGCAGCATACAGGGCCCAGATACGCAGTATTTT. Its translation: CASSIQGPDTQYF.